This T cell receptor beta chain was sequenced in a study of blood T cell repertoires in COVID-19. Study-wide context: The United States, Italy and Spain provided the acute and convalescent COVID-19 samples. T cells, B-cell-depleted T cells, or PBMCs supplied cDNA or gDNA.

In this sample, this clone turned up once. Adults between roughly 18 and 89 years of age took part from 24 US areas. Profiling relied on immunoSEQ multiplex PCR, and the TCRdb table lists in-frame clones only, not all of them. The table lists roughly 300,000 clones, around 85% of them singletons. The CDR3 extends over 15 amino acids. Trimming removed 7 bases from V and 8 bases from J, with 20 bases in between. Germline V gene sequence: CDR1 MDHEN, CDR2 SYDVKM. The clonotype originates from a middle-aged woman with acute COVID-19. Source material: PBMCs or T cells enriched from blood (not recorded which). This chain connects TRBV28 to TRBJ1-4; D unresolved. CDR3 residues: CASISQGLGDEKLFF. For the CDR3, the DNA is TGTGCCAGCATTTCGCAAGGGTTGGGAGACGAAAAACTGTTTTTT. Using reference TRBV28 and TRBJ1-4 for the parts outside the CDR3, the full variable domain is DVKVTQSSRYLVKRTGEKVFLECVQDMDHENMFWYRQDPGLGLRLIYFSYDVKMKEKGDIPEGYSVSREKKERFSLILESASTNQTSMYLCASISQGLGDEKLFFGSGTQLSVL.